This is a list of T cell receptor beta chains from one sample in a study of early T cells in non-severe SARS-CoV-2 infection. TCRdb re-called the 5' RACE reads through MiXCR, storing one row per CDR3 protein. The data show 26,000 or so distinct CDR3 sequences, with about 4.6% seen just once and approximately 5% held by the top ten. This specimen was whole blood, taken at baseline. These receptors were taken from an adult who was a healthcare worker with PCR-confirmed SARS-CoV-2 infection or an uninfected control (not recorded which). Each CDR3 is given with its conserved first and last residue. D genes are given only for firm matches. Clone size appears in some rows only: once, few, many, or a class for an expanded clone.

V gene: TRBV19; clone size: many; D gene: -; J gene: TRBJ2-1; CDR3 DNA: TGTGCCAGTAGTATAGCCGGGGGAGAGTCCTACAATGAGCAGTTCTTC; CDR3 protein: CASSIAGGESYNEQFF
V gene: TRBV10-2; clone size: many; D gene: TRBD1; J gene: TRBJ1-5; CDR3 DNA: TGCGCCAGCAGTGAGCAAAGACAGGGCTTAATCAGTCAGCCCCAGCATTTT; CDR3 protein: CASSEQRQGLISQPQHF
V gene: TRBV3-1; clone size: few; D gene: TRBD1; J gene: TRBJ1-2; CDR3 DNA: TGTGCCAGCAGCCAGGCAGGGGGCGTCTATGGCTACACCTTC; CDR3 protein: CASSQAGGVYGYTF
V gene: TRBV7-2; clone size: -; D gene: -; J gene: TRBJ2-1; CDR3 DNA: TGTGCCAGCAGCTTACTGTCCCCGATGGGAAAAGAGCAGTTCTTC; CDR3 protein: CASSLLSPMGKEQFF
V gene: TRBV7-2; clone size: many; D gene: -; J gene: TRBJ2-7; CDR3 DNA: TGTGCCAGCACCGTTCCATGGGTCTACGAGCAGTACTTC; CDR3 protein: CASTVPWVYEQYF
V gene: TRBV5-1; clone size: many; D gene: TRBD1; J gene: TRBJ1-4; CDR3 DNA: TGCGCCAGCAGCGCAGGGGGGACAGCGGGTGAAAAACTGTTTTTT; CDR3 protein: CASSAGGTAGEKLFF
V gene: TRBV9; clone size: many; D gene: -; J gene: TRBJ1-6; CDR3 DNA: TGTGCCAGCAGCCCAATGGATAATTCACCCCTCCACTTT; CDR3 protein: CASSPMDNSPLHF
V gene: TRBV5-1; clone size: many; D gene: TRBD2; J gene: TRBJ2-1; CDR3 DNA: TGCGCCAGCCGCCCGACTAGCGGGAGAAATGAGCAGTTCTTC; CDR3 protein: CASRPTSGRNEQFF
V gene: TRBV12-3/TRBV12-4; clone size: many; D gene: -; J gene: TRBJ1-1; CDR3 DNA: TGTGCCAGCAGTCTGGGAGATTACGGGAACACTGAAGCTTTCTTT; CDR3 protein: CASSLGDYGNTEAFF
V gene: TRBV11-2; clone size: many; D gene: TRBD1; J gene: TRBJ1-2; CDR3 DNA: TGTGCCAGCAGCTTAGGGGGACCGGGACAGGCATCTAACTATGGCTACACCTTC; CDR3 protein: CASSLGGPGQASNYGYTF
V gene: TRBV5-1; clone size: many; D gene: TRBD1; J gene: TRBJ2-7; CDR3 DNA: TGCGCCAGCAGCTTATTTCACCGGGACAGGGTTCTTGCATCTGGCTACGAGCAGTACTTC; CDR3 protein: CASSLFHRDRVLASGYEQYF
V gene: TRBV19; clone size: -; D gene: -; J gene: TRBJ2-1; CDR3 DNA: TGTGCCAGTAGTATAGGGGGCTACAATGAGCAGTTCTTC; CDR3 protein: CASSIGGYNEQFF
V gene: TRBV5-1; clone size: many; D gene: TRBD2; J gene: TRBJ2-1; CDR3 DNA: TGCGCCAGCAGCCAAAGGACTAGCGGGAGTTACAATGAGCAGTTCTTC; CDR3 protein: CASSQRTSGSYNEQFF
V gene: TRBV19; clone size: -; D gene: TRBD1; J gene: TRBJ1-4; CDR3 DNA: TGTGCCAGTAGTGCAGGACAGGCGGTCGAAAAACTGTTTTTT; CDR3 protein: CASSAGQAVEKLFF
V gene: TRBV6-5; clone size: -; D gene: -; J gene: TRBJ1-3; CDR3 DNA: TGTGCCAGCAGCATGTCTGAAAACACCATATATTTT; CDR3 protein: CASSMSENTIYF
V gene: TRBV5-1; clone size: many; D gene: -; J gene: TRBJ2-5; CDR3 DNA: TGCGCCAGCAGCTACCGGGACCGTTCGGAGACCCAGTACTTC; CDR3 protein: CASSYRDRSETQYF
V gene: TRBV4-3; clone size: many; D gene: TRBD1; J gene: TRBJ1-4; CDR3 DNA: TGCGCCAGCAGCCAACAAACAGGGGCTAATGAAAAACTGTTTTTT; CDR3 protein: CASSQQTGANEKLFF
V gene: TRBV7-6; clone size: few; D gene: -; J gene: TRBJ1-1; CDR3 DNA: TGTGCCAGCAGCCGACAGGCCAACACTGAAGCTTTCTTT; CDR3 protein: CASSRQANTEAFF
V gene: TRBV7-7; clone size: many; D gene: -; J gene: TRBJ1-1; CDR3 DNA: TGTGCTAGCAGCTTAGCTGCAAACACTGAAGCTTTCTTT; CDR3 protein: CASSLAANTEAFF
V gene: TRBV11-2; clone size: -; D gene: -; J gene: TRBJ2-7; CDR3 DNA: TGTGCCAGCAGCTTAGATGCGTTCGGGCGGCCGATCTACGAGCAGTACTTC; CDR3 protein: CASSLDAFGRPIYEQYF
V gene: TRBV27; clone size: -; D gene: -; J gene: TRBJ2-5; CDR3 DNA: TGTGCCATCACCCCAGGCGGAAAAGAGACCCAGTACTTC; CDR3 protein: CAITPGGKETQYF
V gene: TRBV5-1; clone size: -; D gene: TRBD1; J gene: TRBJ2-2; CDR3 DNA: TGCGCCAGCAGCTTGCAGGGGGCGACGCACACCGGGGAGCTGTTTTTT; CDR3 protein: CASSLQGATHTGELFF
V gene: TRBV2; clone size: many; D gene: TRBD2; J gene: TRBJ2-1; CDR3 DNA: TGTGCCAGCAATACCCCGGGACTAGCGGGAGTCCCACCCAATGAGCAGTTCTTC; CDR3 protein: CASNTPGLAGVPPNEQFF
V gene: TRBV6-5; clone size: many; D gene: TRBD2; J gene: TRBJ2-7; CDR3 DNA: TGTGCCAGCAGTCCCGCTTTGAGCGGGAGTCCCTACGAGCAGTACTTC; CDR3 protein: CASSPALSGSPYEQYF
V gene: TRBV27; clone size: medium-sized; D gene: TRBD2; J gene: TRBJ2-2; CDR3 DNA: TGTGCCAGCAGTTCTTTTGGACTAGCGGGCACCGGGGAGCTGTTTTTT; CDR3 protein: CASSSFGLAGTGELFF
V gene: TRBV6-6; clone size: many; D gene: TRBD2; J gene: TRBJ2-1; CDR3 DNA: TGTGCCAGCAGTTACTCGCGGGGGAGGGCTAACAATGAGCAGTTCTTC; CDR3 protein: CASSYSRGRANNEQFF
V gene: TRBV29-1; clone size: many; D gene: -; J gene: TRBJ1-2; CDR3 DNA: TGCAGCGTTGAGGGTCCTGGCTACACCTTC; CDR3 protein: CSVEGPGYTF
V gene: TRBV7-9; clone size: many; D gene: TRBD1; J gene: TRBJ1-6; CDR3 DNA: TGTGCCAGCAGCTCCACGGCGACGACAGGGCGGTATTCACCCCTCCACTTT; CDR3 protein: CASSSTATTGRYSPLHF
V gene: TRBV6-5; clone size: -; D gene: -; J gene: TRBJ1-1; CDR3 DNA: TGTGCCAGCAGTTACCCGGACAGAACTGAAGCTTTCTTT; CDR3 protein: CASSYPDRTEAFF
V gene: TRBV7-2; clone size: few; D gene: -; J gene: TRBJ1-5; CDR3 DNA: TGTGCCAGCAGCTGGTCAAATACTCAGCCCCAGCATTTT; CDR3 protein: CASSWSNTQPQHF
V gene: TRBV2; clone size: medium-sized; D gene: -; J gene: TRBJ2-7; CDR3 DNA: TGTGCCAGCATCATCAGGGCCGGGAACGAGCAGTACTTC; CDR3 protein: CASIIRAGNEQYF
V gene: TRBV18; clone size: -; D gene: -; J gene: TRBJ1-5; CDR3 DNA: TGTGCCAGCTCACCACCCGCACGGATCAATCAGCCCCAGCATTTT; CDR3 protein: CASSPPARINQPQHF
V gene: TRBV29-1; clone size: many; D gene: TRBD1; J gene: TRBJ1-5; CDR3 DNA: TGCAGCGTTACACAGGGGGGGTGGAATCAGCCCCAGCATTTT; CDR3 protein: CSVTQGGWNQPQHF
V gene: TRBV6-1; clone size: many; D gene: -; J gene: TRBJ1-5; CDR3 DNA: TGTGCCAGCAGCAACCCCGGGGTGAGCAATCAGCCCCAGCATTTT; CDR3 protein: CASSNPGVSNQPQHF
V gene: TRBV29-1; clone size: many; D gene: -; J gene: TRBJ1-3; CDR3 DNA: TGCAGCGTTGACCCACAGAGCTCTGGAAACACCATATATTTT; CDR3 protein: CSVDPQSSGNTIYF
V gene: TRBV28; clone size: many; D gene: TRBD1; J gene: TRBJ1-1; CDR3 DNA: TGTGCCAGCAGTTCCTCCGGACAGGCGACCACTGAAGCTTTCTTT; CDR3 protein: CASSSSGQATTEAFF
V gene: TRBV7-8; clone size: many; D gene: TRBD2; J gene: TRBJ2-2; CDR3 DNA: TGTGCCAGCAGCCGGACCGGACTAGCGGTCGGCGGGGAGCTGTTTTTT; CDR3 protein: CASSRTGLAVGGELFF
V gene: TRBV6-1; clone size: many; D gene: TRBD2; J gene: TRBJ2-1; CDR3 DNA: TGTGCCAGCAGTGGGACTAGCGGCTCCTACAATGAGCAGTTCTTC; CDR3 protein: CASSGTSGSYNEQFF
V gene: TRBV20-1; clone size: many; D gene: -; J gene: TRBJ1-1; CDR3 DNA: TGCAGTGCTACCCCGGCGGGGTATGGAGACACTGAAGCTTTCTTT; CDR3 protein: CSATPAGYGDTEAFF
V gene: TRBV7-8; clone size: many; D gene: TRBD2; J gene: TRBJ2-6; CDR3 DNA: TGTGCCAGCAGCGGACGACTAGCGGGAGATATCTTTGGGGCCAACGTCCTGACTTTC; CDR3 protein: CASSGRLAGDIFGANVLTF
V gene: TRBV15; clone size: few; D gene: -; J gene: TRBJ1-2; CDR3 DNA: TGTGCCACCAGCAGAGATCGTACAGGCTATGGCTACACCTTC; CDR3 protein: CATSRDRTGYGYTF
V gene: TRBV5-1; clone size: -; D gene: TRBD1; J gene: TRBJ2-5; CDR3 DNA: TGCGCCAGCAGCTTCGTTACCGGGACAGGAGGTCAAGAGACCCAGTACTTC; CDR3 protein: CASSFVTGTGGQETQYF
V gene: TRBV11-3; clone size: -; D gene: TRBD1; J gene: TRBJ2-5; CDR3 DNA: TGTGCCAGCAGCTCTGAAGGACAGGGAAAAGAGACCCAGTACTTC; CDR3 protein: CASSSEGQGKETQYF
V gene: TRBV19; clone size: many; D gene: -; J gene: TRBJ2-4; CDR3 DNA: TGTGCCAGTAGTCCCCGAGAGGGCGGGACTCACATTCAGTACTTC; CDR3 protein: CASSPREGGTHIQYF
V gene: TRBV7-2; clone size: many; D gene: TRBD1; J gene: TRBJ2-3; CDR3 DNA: TGTGCCAGCAGCCAAAGACAGGGGGCAGGGACAGATACGCAGTATTTT; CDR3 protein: CASSQRQGAGTDTQYF
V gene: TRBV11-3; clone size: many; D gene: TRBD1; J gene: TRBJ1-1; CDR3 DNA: TGTGCCAGCAGCTTGCAGGGGGCTGAAGCTTTCTTT; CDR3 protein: CASSLQGAEAFF
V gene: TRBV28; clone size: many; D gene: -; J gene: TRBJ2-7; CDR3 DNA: TGTGCCAGCAACATACAGGAATACGAGCAGTACTTC; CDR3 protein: CASNIQEYEQYF
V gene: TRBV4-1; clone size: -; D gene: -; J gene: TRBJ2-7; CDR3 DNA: TGCGCCAGCAGCGGAGGTAGCTCCTACGAGCAGTACTTC; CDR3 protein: CASSGGSSYEQYF
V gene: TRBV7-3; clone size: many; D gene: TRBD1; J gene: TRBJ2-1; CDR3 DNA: TGTGCCAGTGGATGGACAGGGGGCACGAATGAGCAGTTCTTC; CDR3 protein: CASGWTGGTNEQFF
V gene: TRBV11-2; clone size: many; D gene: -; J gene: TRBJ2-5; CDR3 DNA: TGTGCCAGCAGCTTAGTTGAGACCCAGTACTTC; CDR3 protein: CASSLVETQYF
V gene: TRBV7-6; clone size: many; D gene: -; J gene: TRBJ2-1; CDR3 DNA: TGTGCCAGCAGCTTAGAGTTCAGAGACTCCTACAATGAGCAGTTCTTC; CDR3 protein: CASSLEFRDSYNEQFF
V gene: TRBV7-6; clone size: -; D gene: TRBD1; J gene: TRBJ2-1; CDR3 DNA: TGTGCCAGCAGCTTGGGACAGGGTAGCTATGAGCAGTTCTTC; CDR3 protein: CASSLGQGSYEQFF
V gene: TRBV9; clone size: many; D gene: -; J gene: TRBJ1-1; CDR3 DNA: TGTGCCAGCAGCTCCACGGTTCCAAGCACTGAAGCTTTCTTT; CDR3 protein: CASSSTVPSTEAFF